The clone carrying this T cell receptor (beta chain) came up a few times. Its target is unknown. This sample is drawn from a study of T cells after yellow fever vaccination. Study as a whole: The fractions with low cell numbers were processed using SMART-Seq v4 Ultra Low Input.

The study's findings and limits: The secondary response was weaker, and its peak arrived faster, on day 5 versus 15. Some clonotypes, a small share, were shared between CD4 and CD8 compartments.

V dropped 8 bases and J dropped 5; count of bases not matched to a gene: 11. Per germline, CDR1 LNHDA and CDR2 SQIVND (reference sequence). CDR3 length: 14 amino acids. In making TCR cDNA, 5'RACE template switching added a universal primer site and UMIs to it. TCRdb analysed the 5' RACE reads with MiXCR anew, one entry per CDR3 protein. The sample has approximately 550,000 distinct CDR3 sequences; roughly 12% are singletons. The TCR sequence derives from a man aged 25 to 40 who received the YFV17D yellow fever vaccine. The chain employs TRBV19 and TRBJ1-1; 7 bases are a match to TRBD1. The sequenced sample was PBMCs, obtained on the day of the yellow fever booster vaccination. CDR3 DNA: TGTGCCAGTCAGAAGGGGGCGGGGGGGACTGAAGCTTTCTTT. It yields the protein CASQKGAGGTEAFF.